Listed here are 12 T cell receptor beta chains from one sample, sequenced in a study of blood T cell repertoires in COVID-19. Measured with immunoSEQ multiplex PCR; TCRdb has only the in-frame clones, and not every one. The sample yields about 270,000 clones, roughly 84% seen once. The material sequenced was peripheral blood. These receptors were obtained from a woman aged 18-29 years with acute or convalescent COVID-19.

This CDR3 is CASRRGVLNSPLHF. In nucleotides, the CDR3 is TGTGCCAGCCGACGGGGGGTCCTAAATTCACCCCTCCACTTT. The V and J genes are TRBV19 and TRBJ1-6; D is perhaps TRBD1 (5 bases). From germline, CDR1 is LNHDA and CDR2 SQIVND (reference sequence). The ends were cut back, 9 bases at V and 7 bases at J, with 16 bases in the middle. The length of the CDR3 is 14 residues.

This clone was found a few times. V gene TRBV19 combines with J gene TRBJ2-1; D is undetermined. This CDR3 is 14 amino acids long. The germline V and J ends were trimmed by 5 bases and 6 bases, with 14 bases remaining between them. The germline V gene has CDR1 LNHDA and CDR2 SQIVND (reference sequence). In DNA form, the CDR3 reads TGTGCCAGTAGTTTGCGCCACCTGCTCAATGAGCAGTTCTTC. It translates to CASSLRHLLNEQFF.

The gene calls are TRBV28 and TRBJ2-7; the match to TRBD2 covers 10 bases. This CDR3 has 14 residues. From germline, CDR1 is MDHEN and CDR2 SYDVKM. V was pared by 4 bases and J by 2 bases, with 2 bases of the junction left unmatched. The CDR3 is CASSSSGGPYEQYF. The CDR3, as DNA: TGTGCCAGCAGTTCTAGCGGGGGTCCCTACGAGCAGTACTTC.

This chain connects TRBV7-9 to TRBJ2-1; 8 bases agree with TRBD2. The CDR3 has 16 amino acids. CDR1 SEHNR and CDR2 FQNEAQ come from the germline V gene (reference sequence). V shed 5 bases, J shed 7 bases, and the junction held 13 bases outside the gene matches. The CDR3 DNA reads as TGTGCCAGCAGCCCCTTGGGAGCGGGAGAAGGGAATGAGCAGTTCTTC. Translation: CASSPLGAGEGNEQFF.

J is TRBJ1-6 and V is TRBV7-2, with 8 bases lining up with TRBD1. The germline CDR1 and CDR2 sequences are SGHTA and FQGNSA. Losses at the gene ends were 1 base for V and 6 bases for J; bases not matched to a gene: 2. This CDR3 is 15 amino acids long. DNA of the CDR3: TGTGCCAGCAGCTTAGGGACAGGGACTAATTCACCCCTCCACTTT. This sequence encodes CASSLGTGTNSPLHF.

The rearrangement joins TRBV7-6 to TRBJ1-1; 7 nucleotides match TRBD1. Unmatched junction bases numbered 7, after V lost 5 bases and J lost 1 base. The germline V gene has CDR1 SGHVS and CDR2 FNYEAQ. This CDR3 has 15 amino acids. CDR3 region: CASSPRGQRNTEAFF. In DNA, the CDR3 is TGTGCCAGCAGCCCGAGGGGACAGAGGAACACTGAAGCTTTCTTT.

The CDR3 here is CASSPNLGTVPATNEKLFF. The DNA of the CDR3 is TGTGCCAGCTCACCAAACTTAGGAACAGTTCCCGCAACTAATGAAAAACTGTTTTTT. The rearrangement joins TRBV18 to TRBJ1-4; D is ambiguous. CDR3 length: 19 residues. CDR1 is KGHSH, CDR2 LQKENI, per germline. V dropped 2 bases and J dropped 0 bases, with 19 bases sitting between them.

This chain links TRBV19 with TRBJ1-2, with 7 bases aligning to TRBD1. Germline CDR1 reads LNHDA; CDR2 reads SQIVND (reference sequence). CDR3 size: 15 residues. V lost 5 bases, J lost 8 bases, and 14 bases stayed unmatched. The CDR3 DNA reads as TGTGCCAGTAGTTCACACCTTGAGGGGGCGCGGGGCTACACCTTC. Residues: CASSSHLEGARGYTF.

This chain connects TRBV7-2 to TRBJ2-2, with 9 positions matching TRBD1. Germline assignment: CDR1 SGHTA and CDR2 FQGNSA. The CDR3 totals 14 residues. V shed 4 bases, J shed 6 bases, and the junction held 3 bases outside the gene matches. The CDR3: CASSSGQGPGELFF. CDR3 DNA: TGTGCCAGCAGCTCGGGACAGGGCCCCGGGGAGCTGTTTTTT.

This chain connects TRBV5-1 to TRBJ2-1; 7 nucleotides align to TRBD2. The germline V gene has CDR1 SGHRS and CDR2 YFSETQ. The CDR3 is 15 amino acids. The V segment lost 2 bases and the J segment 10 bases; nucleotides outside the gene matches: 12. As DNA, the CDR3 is TGCGCCAGCAGCTTCGGAGGGCAGCGGGGAAGCGAGCAGTTCTTC. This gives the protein CASSFGGQRGSEQFF.

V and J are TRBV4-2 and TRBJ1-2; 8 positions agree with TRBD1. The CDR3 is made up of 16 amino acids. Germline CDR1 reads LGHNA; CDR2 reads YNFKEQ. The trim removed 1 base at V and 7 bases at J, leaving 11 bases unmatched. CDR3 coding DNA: TGTGCCAGCAGCCAAGGGTTTTGGGCAGGGGGCCTTGGCTACACCTTC. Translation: CASSQGFWAGGLGYTF.

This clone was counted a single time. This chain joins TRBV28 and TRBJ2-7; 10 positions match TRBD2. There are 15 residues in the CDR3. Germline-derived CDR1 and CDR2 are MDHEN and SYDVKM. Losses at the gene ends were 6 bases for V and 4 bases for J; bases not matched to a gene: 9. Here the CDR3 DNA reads TGTGCCAGCAGACCCGGGACTAGCGAAATATACGAGCAGTACTTC. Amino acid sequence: CASRPGTSEIYEQYF.